A single sample is the source of the 20 T cell receptor beta chains below, sequenced in a study of T-cell reconstitution after alpha-beta-depleted transplantation in children. TCRbeta library construction was performed incorporating unique molecular identifiers. TCRdb passed the PCR reads through MiXCR, listing each CDR3 protein once. The sample consists of hundreds of thousands of distinct CDR3 sequences, around 16% of them appearing once. This material consisted of PBMCs, mostly from graft donor cells, taken 360 days after TCRalphabeta/CD19-depleted stem cell transplant. These receptors were taken from a boy under two years old who had a stem cell transplant for Wiskott-Aldrich syndrome, so the T cells may come from the graft donor.

This chain links TRBV28 with TRBJ2-5; D is possibly TRBD1 or TRBD2 (5 bases each). CDR1 is MDHEN and CDR2 is SYDVKM in the germline V gene. The CDR3 covers 15 residues. V lost 2 bases and J lost 1, with 11 bases in between. CDR3 DNA: TGTGCCAGCAGTTTAGACGGGGCTGGCCAAGAGACCCAGTACTTC. This translates into CASSLDGAGQETQYF.

This clonotype was observed a few times. The CDR3 sequence: CATSRDYPGQGSYEQYF. Here the CDR3 DNA reads TGTGCCACCAGCAGAGATTACCCGGGACAGGGCTCCTACGAGCAGTACTTC. The rearrangement uses TRBV15 and TRBJ2-7, with TRBD1 matching 9 bases. The CDR3 contains 17 residues. V lost 0 bases and J lost 0; bases outside the gene matches: 6. Germline-derived CDR1 and CDR2 are LNHNV and YYDKDF (reference sequence).

The V and J genes are TRBV7-2 and TRBJ2-5, with 7 bases matching TRBD2. The V and J ends lost 5 bases and 0 bases, in that order; junction bases with no gene match: 3. Per the germline V gene, CDR1 is SGHTA and CDR2 is FQGNSA. The CDR3 is 14 amino acids. In nucleotides, the CDR3 is TGTGCCAGCAGCCCCCTAGCGGACCAAGAGACCCAGTACTTC. Protein product: CASSPLADQETQYF.

This clonotype was recorded a few times. The rearrangement joins TRBV3-1 to TRBJ2-5, with 13 bases that match TRBD2. Germline CDR1 and CDR2: LGHDT and YNNKEL (reference sequence). The V and J ends lost 1 base and 2 bases, in that order; junction bases with no gene match: 1. The CDR3 is 16 residues long. The CDR3, as DNA: TGTGCCAGCAGCCAAGCACTAGCGGGGGGGCAAGAGACCCAGTACTTC. Protein: CASSQALAGGQETQYF.

The rearrangement links TRBV7-9 to TRBJ1-1; TRBD1 aligns across 7 bases. The CDR3 consists of 15 residues. The germline gives CDR1 SEHNR, CDR2 FQNEAQ (reference sequence). Trimming at V came to 4 bases and at J to 1 base, leaving 6 bases not matched to a gene. This CDR3 reads CASSSWTGTNTEAFF. CDR3 sequence (DNA): TGTGCCAGCAGCTCGTGGACAGGTACGAACACTGAAGCTTTCTTT.

This clonotype was seen at least ten times. The gene calls are TRBV4-3 and TRBJ2-1, with 13 nucleotides matching TRBD2. The CDR3 consists of 19 residues. In germline, CDR1 is LGHNA, CDR2 YSLEER. V shed 4 bases and J 0 bases; nucleotides not matched to a gene: 9. As DNA, the CDR3 is TGCGCCAGCAGCCTAGGGACTAGCGGGACTCCCTTCTCCTACAATGAGCAGTTCTTC. It specifies CASSLGTSGTPFSYNEQFF.

The genes are TRBV27 and TRBJ2-1, with D possibly TRBD2 on 6 matching bases. V was pared by 10 bases and J by 6 bases, with 13 bases between. The germline V gene has CDR1 MNHEY and CDR2 SMNVEV (reference sequence). CDR3 length equals 12 residues. The CDR3 nucleotides are TGTGCCACCGGGGACTTCTCCAATGAGCAGTTCTTC. It specifies CATGDFSNEQFF.

This clonotype came up a few times. V gene TRBV29-1 combines with J gene TRBJ2-7; D remains unclear. Trimming stripped 5 bases from V and 3 bases from J, with 5 bases between. The germline gives CDR1 SQVTM, CDR2 ANQGSEA. The CDR3 totals 10 residues. The chain's CDR3 is CSVMDYEQYF. The DNA for the CDR3 is TGCAGCGTTATGGACTACGAGCAGTACTTC.

This clonotype was detected only once. The chain combines TRBV7-9 with TRBJ2-3; 7 nucleotides agree with TRBD2. Germline CDR1 SEHNR, CDR2 FQNEAQ (reference sequence). V gave up 2 bases and J gave up 4 bases; unmatched junction bases: 6. This CDR3 contains 15 residues. The CDR3 sequence is CASSLWGLPADTQYF. The CDR3 DNA reads TGTGCCAGCAGCTTATGGGGACTACCCGCAGATACGCAGTATTTT.

This clonotype was seen more than once but under ten times. The J gene is TRBJ1-1, the V gene TRBV12-3 or TRBV12-4, with D possibly being TRBD1 (5 bases). Between the trimmed V and J ends, which lost 7 bases and 2 bases, there was a span of 11 bases. This CDR3 is built from 13 residues. CDR3 sequence (DNA): TGTGCCAGCATCCCAGACAGAAACACTGAAGCTTTCTTT. This translates into CASIPDRNTEAFF.

The chain carries TRBV2 and TRBJ2-2; 8 positions match TRBD2. J gave up 7 bases and V 6 bases, and 13 bases lay outside the gene matches. CDR1 and CDR2 from the germline V gene are SNHLY and FYNNEI. The CDR3 is 16 residues long. CDR3 nucleotides: TGTGCCAGCAGGGGGCAACAAGCGGGAGAGTTCGGGGAGCTGTTTTTT. Translating it yields CASRGQQAGEFGELFF.

To note about this clonotype: One junction end disagrees with the germline gene, perhaps due to a read error. This chain connects TRBV2 to TRBJ2-5, with 10 positions matching TRBD2. Germline CDR1 is SNHLY and CDR2 is FYNNEI. The CDR3 is made up of 18 amino acids. In nucleotides, the CDR3 is TGTGCCTGCAGTTTAGAGAAACTAGCGGGGATACCAAAAGAGACCCAGTACTTC. It is translated as CACSLEKLAGIPKETQYF.

The CDR3 is CASSWDGWDNEQFF. CDR3 in DNA: TGTGCCAGCAGTTGGGACGGCTGGGACAATGAGCAGTTCTTC. The chain uses TRBV12-3 or TRBV12-4 and TRBJ2-1; D might be TRBD1 or TRBD2, each matching 5 bases. The CDR3 runs 14 residues. V lost 4 bases and J 5 bases, leaving 12 bases between the germline ends.

The chain has TRBV9 and TRBJ2-5, with 13 positions matching TRBD2. Germline V CDR1 and CDR2: SGDLS, YYNGEE. The CDR3 length is 13 residues. V was pared by 4 bases and J by 8 bases, with 2 bases of the junction left unmatched. CDR3 region: CASSRTSGGTQYF. The CDR3 bases are TGTGCCAGCAGCCGGACTAGCGGGGGAACCCAGTACTTC.

V usage is TRBV29-1 and J usage is TRBJ1-1, with 8 bases lining up with TRBD1. V shed 0 bases, J shed 4 bases, and the junction held 7 bases outside the gene matches. Germline values: CDR1 SQVTM, CDR2 ANQGSEA. The CDR3 is made up of 15 amino acids. The CDR3 DNA reads as TGCAGCGTTGAAGATCTGGACAGGGTTAGCACTGAAGCTTTCTTT. Its translation: CSVEDLDRVSTEAFF.

V and J are TRBV11-2 and TRBJ1-1; D unresolved. Per germline, CDR1 SGHAT and CDR2 FQNNGV. V gave up 2 bases and J gave up 0 bases, with 10 bases separating them. The CDR3 is made up of 15 amino acids. The CDR3 coding sequence is TGTGCCAGCAGCTTAAAGGAGATAATGAACACTGAAGCTTTCTTT. Protein product: CASSLKEIMNTEAFF. Looking up the rest from reference TRBV11-2 and TRBJ1-1 gives the full variable domain: EAGVAQSPRYKIIEKRQSVAFWCNPISGHATLYWYQQILGQGPKLLIQFQNNGVVDDSQLPKDRFSAERLKGVDSTLKIQPAKLEDSAVYLCASSLKEIMNTEAFFGQGTRLTVV.

The chain couples TRBV2 to TRBJ2-1; TRBD1 matches 9 bases. Germline loops: CDR1 SNHLY, CDR2 FYNNEI. V was pared by 6 bases and J by 13 bases, with 10 bases of the junction left unmatched. The CDR3 has 13 residues. DNA for the CDR3: TGTGCCAGCAGCACCGGGACAGGGCTTAATCAGTTCTTC. Its protein is CASSTGTGLNQFF.

The V gene is TRBV3-1, the J gene TRBJ2-3, with D uncertain. The CDR3 covers 14 residues. The germline CDR1 and CDR2 sequences are LGHDT and YNNKEL (reference sequence). V was shortened by 4 bases and J by 6 bases, with 14 bases between the two germline ends. CDR3 DNA: TGTGCCAGCAGCCCCCAGTTAGGAGCGGATACGCAGTATTTT. The encoded protein is CASSPQLGADTQYF.

The genes are TRBV18 and TRBJ1-1; 7 positions match TRBD1. J was trimmed by 1 base and V by 4 bases; bases with no gene match: 9. CDR3 length: 16 amino acids. The germline CDR1 and CDR2 sequences are KGHSH and LQKENI. This CDR3 is CASSHTTGVGNTEAFF. DNA of the CDR3: TGTGCCAGCTCACACACAACAGGGGTCGGGAACACTGAAGCTTTCTTT.

This clonotype was detected only a few times. The chain recombines TRBV18 with TRBJ2-3, with 8 positions matching TRBD1. The CDR3 contains 16 residues. Germline-derived CDR1 and CDR2 are KGHSH and LQKENI. V shed 2 bases, J shed 1 base, and the junction held 5 bases outside the gene matches. The CDR3 nucleotides read TGTGCCAGCTCACCAGACAGGGGACGGGGCACAGATACGCAGTATTTT. This gives the protein CASSPDRGRGTDTQYF.